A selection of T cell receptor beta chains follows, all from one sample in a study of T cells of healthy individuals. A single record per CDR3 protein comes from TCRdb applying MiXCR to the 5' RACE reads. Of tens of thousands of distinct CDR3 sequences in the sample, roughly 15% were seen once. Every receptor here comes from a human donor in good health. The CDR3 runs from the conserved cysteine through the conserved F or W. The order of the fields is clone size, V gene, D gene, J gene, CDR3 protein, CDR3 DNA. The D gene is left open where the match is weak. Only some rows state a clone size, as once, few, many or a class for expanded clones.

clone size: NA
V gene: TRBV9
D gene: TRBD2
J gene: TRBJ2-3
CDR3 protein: CASSVAAGGSLDTQYF
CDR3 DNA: TGTGCCAGCAGCGTAGCGGCGGGGGGGTCCTTAGATACGCAGTATTTT

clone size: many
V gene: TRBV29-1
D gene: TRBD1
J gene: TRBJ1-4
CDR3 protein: CSVVSGQGKEKLFF
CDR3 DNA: TGCAGCGTTGTTTCGGGACAGGGGAAAGAAAAACTGTTTTTT

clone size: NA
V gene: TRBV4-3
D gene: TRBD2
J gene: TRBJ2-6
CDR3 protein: CASSQISGRLSGANVLTF
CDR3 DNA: TGCGCCAGCAGCCAGATTAGCGGGAGGCTCTCTGGGGCCAACGTCCTGACTTTC

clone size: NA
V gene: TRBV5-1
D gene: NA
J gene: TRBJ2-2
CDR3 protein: CASSFAGGRNTGELFF
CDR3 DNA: TGCGCCAGCAGCTTCGCCGGGGGGCGGAACACCGGGGAGCTGTTTTTT

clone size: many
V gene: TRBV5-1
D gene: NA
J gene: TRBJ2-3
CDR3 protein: CASSLSTDTQYF
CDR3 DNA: TGCGCCAGCAGCTTGTCTACAGATACGCAGTATTTT

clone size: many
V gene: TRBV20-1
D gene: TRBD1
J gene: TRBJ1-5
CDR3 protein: CSAGRGGRGNQPQHF
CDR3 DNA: TGCAGTGCTGGGAGAGGGGGCCGGGGCAATCAGCCCCAGCATTTT

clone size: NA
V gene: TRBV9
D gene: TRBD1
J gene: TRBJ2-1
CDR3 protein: CASSSGTGDLNEQFF
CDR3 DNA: TGTGCCAGCAGCAGCGGGACAGGGGACCTCAATGAGCAGTTCTTC

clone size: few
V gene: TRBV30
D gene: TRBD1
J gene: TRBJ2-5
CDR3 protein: CAWSVGGQDRETQYF
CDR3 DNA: TGTGCCTGGAGTGTAGGGGGACAGGATCGAGAGACCCAGTACTTC

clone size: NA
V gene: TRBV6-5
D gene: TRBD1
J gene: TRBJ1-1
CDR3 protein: CASKLTGEAEAFF
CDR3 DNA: TGTGCCAGCAAATTAACAGGGGAGGCTGAAGCTTTCTTT

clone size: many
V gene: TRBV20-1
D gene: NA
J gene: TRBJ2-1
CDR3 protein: CSASLTSVNEQFF
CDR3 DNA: TGCAGTGCTAGCCTGACTAGTGTGAATGAGCAGTTCTTC

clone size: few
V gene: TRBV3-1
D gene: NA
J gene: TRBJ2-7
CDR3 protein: CASSQDTGVSYEQYF
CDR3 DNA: TGTGCCAGCAGCCAAGATACCGGGGTTTCCTACGAGCAGTACTTC

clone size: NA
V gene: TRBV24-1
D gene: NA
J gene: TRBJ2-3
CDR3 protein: CATSASDTQYF
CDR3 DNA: TGTGCCACCAGTGCCTCTGATACGCAGTATTTT

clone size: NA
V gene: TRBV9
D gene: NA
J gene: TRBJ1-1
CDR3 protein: CASSVGGGQEAFF
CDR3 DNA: TGTGCCAGCAGCGTAGGAGGAGGACAGGAAGCTTTCTTT

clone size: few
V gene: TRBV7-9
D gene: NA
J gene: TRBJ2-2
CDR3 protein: CASSFGTQVTGELFF
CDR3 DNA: TGTGCCAGCAGCTTTGGCACACAGGTCACCGGGGAGCTGTTTTTT

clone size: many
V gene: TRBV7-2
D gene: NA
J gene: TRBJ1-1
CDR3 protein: CASSLGQETKAFF
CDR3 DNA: TGTGCCAGCAGCTTAGGACAGGAGACCAAAGCTTTCTTT

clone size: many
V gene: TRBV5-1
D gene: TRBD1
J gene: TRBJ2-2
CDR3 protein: CASSSGQIRDTGELFF
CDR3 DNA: TGCGCCAGCAGCTCGGGACAGATAAGAGACACCGGGGAGCTGTTTTTT

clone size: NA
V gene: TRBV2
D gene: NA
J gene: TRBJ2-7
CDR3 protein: CASSPYEQYF
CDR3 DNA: TGTGCCAGCAGTCCCTACGAGCAGTACTTC

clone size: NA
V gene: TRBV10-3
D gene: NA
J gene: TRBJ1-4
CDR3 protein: CAISESVRGGEKLFF
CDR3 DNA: TGTGCCATCAGTGAGTCGGTACGGGGCGGTGAAAAACTGTTTTTT

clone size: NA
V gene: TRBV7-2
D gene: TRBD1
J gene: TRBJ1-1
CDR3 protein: CASSSSTGTGRTEAFF
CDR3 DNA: TGTGCCAGCAGCTCATCAACCGGGACAGGGCGCACTGAAGCTTTCTTT

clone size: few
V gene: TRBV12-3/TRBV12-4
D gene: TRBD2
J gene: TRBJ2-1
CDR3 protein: CASSSSRRGGIDNEQFF
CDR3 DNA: TGTGCCAGCAGTTCCTCCCGGCGGGGGGGCATCGACAATGAGCAGTTCTTC

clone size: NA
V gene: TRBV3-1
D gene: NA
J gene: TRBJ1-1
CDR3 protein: CASSFRGTSAAEAFF
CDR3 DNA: TGTGCCAGCAGCTTCCGTGGGACGTCGGCCGCCGAAGCTTTCTTT

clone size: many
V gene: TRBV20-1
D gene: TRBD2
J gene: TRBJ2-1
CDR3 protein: CSAEALAGIYNEQFF
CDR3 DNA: TGCAGTGCAGAGGCCCTAGCGGGAATCTACAATGAGCAGTTCTTC

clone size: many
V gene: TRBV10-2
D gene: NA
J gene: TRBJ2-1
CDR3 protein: CASRGTNTYNEQFF
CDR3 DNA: TGCGCCAGCAGGGGGACGAACACCTACAATGAGCAGTTCTTC

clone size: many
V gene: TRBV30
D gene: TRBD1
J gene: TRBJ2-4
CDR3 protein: CAWSVGTGEAKNIQYF
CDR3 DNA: TGTGCCTGGAGTGTAGGGACAGGGGAAGCCAAAAACATTCAGTACTTC

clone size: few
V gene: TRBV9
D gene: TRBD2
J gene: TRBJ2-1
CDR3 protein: CASSVDQGGGQFF
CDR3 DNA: TGTGCCAGCAGCGTAGACCAGGGCGGGGGGCAGTTCTTC

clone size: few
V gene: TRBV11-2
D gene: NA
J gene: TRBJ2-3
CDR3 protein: CASSLMRDTDTQYF
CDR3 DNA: TGTGCCAGCAGCTTAATGCGGGATACAGATACGCAGTATTTT

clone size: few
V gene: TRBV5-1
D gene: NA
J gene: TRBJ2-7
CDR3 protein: CASSLGAATYEQYF
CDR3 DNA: TGCGCCAGCAGCTTGGGGGCGGCAACCTACGAGCAGTACTTC

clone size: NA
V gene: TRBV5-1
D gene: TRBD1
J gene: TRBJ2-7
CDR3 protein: CASSLGTGTAYEQYF
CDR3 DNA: TGCGCCAGCAGCTTGGGGACAGGGACCGCCTACGAGCAGTACTTC

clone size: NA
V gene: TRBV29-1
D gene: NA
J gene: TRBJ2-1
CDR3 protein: CSVELSDRSYNEQFF
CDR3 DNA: TGCAGCGTTGAATTAAGCGACAGATCTTACAATGAGCAGTTCTTC

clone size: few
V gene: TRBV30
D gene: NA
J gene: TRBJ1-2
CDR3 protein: CAWSVGVTGYGYTF
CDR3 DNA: TGTGCCTGGAGTGTCGGAGTGACGGGCTATGGCTACACCTTC

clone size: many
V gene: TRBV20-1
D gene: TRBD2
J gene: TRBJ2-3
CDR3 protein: CSARGGSRDTQYF
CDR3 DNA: TGCAGTGCCAGAGGCGGGAGTAGAGATACGCAGTATTTT

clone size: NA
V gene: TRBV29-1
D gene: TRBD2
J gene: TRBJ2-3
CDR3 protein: CSVRTSGLRTDTQYF
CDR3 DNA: TGCAGCGTTAGGACTAGCGGCTTACGCACAGATACGCAGTATTTT

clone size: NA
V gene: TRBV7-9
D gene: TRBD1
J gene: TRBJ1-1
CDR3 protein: CASSPLRDREAFF
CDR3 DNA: TGTGCCAGCAGCCCCCTCCGGGACAGGGAAGCTTTCTTT